One and the same sample provided the 20 T cell receptor beta chains below, sequenced in a study of T cells after yellow fever vaccination. TCRdb itself ran the 5' RACE reads through MiXCR, one entry per CDR3 protein. The sample includes roughly 330,000 distinct CDR3 sequences, 6.8% of them seen just once. Sequencing used PBMCs, obtained roughly 45 days after the first yellow fever vaccination. The source of these receptors is a man younger than 35 who received the YFV17D yellow fever vaccine.

The chain uses TRBV7-9 and TRBJ2-3, with 7 bases aligning to TRBD1. The V gene's germline CDR1 is SEHNR and CDR2 FQNEAQ (reference sequence). CDR3 length equals 15 residues. J gave up 2 bases and V 5 bases, and 7 bases lay outside the gene matches. CDR3: CASSTGTEYTDTQYF. In nucleotides, the CDR3 is TGTGCCAGCAGCACCGGGACAGAATACACAGATACGCAGTATTTT.

This clonotype has more than one count but fewer than ten. The chain joins TRBV5-1 to TRBJ2-1; 8 positions match TRBD1. Trimming took 1 base from V and 6 from J; bases not matched to a gene: 9. CDR1 and CDR2 from the germline V gene are SGHRS and YFSETQ. The CDR3 is 16 residues long. CDR3 DNA: TGCGCCAGCAGCTTGTTCGGCAGGGGGCCTGGCAATGAGCAGTTCTTC. This translates into CASSLFGRGPGNEQFF.

There are many counts of this clonotype. The gene calls are TRBV30 and TRBJ1-6; no definite D call. CDR1 is GTSNPN and CDR2 is SVGIG in the germline V gene (reference sequence). The CDR3 totals 13 residues. Trimming removed 3 bases from V and 0 bases from J, with 3 bases in between. In DNA, the CDR3 is TGTGCCTGGAGCAGCTCCTATAATTCACCCCTCCACTTT. It yields the protein CAWSSSYNSPLHF.

This clonotype was counted ten times or more. The genes are TRBV9 and TRBJ2-5; 8 bases are a match to TRBD2. The V gene's germline CDR1 is SGDLS and CDR2 YYNGEE. J lost 3 bases, V lost 4 bases, and 5 bases had no gene match. The CDR3 has 14 amino acids. In DNA form, the CDR3 reads TGTGCCAGCAGCCAGCGGGGGTATAAAGAGACCCAGTACTTC. Amino acids: CASSQRGYKETQYF.

This clonotype was observed many times. The CDR3 spells CASSYRFGSETQYF. The CDR3 nucleotides read TGTGCCAGCAGCTACCGATTTGGGTCGGAGACCCAGTACTTC. The chain has TRBV7-2 and TRBJ2-5; D remains ambiguous. Trimming stripped 4 bases from V and 5 bases from J, with 14 bases between. Germline assignment: CDR1 SGHTA and CDR2 FQGNSA. The length of the CDR3 is 14 residues.

The chain uses TRBV4-3 and TRBJ1-4; 8 bases fit TRBD1. Trimming removed 0 bases from V and 6 bases from J; junction bases left unmatched: 6. The CDR3 sequence is 16 residues long. Per the germline V gene, CDR1 is LGHNA and CDR2 is YSLEER. The CDR3 sequence: CASSQDRQGAYEKLFF. The CDR3, as DNA: TGCGCCAGCAGCCAAGATAGGCAGGGGGCCTATGAAAAACTGTTTTTT.

This clonotype was observed many times. V is TRBV12-3 or TRBV12-4 and J is TRBJ2-5; 7 bases line up with TRBD1. The CDR3 runs to 16 residues. J gave up 3 bases and V 6 bases, and 13 bases lay outside the gene matches. This CDR3 is CASSSGQAEWKETQYF. As DNA, the CDR3 is TGTGCCAGCAGCTCCGGACAGGCGGAGTGGAAAGAGACCCAGTACTTC.

This clonotype was seen a few times. V is TRBV6-1 and J is TRBJ2-7; 9 nucleotides agree with TRBD1. The CDR3 length is 15 residues. V lost 6 bases, J lost 3 bases, and 9 bases stayed unmatched. Germline V CDR1 and CDR2: MNHNS, SASEGT. CDR3 in DNA: TGTGCCAGCAGAGGAAACAGGGGGCGCCTCTACGAGCAGTACTTC. It yields the protein CASRGNRGRLYEQYF.

There are many counts of this clonotype. The chain has TRBV6-5 and TRBJ2-1; D is unclear. The length of the CDR3 is 15 residues. V lost 0 bases, J lost 1 base, and 7 bases lay in between. CDR1 MNHEY and CDR2 SVGAGI come from the germline V gene. The CDR3 DNA reads as TGTGCCAGCAGTTACTCGGACGGATCCTACAATGAGCAGTTCTTC. This translates into CASSYSDGSYNEQFF.

This clonotype showed up just a few times. The chain uses TRBV4-3 and TRBJ1-1; D is undetermined. Germline-derived CDR1 and CDR2 are LGHNA and YSLEER. V was clipped by 4 bases and J by 5 bases, with 11 bases between them. CDR3 length: 13 amino acids. CDR3 loop: CASSLNALTEAFF. The CDR3 region has the DNA TGCGCCAGCAGCCTAAACGCCCTTACTGAAGCTTTCTTT.

The chain carries TRBV12-3 or TRBV12-4 and TRBJ1-2; D gene ambiguous. V dropped 6 bases and J dropped 5 bases, with 10 bases sitting between them. The CDR3 length is 12 residues. CDR3 sequence: CASSDNGYGYTF. CDR3 DNA sequence: TGTGCCAGCAGCGACAACGGATATGGCTACACCTTC.

This clonotype was recorded at least ten times. This chain connects TRBV7-9 to TRBJ2-2; the D gene could be TRBD1 or TRBD2 (5 bases each). Trimming took off 6 bases at V and 3 bases at J, with 17 bases between the two ends. Germline CDR1 SEHNR, CDR2 FQNEAQ (reference sequence). The CDR3 is made up of 16 amino acids. This chain's CDR3 is CASRAPRRGDTGELFF. The CDR3 DNA reads TGTGCCAGCAGGGCTCCGAGGAGAGGGGACACCGGGGAGCTGTTTTTT.

In this sample, this clonotype turned up many times. V gene TRBV9 combines with J gene TRBJ2-2; perhaps TRBD2 as D (6 bases). V was cut by 2 bases and J by 2 bases, with 7 bases left in between. CDR3 size: 14 residues. The V gene's germline CDR1 is SGDLS and CDR2 YYNGEE. The CDR3 DNA is TGTGCCAGCAGCGTCGGGGGAAACACCGGGGAGCTGTTTTTT. Translating gives CASSVGGNTGELFF.

V usage is TRBV15 and J usage is TRBJ2-2; no definite D call. Trimming shortened V by 1 base and J by 7 bases, and 10 bases separated the two germline ends. The germline gives CDR1 LNHNV, CDR2 YYDKDF (reference sequence). This CDR3 is 14 amino acids long. In DNA, the CDR3 is TGTGCCACCAGCAGAGCCCTCCCGGGCGGGGAGCTGTTTTTT. Protein sequence: CATSRALPGGELFF.

This clonotype was found many times. V usage is TRBV5-5 and J usage is TRBJ2-3; tentative D call: TRBD1 (6 bases). V lost 0 bases to trimming and J lost 2 bases, with 7 bases between them. The CDR3 runs to 14 residues. CDR1 and CDR2 from the germline V gene are SGHKS and YYEKEE (reference sequence). In DNA, the CDR3 is TGTGCCAGCAGCTTGGCAGGGGTCACAGATACGCAGTATTTT. This codes for CASSLAGVTDTQYF.

In its sample, this clonotype was seen a few times. V is TRBV24-1 and J is TRBJ2-1; D may be TRBD2 (7 bases). The germline CDR1 and CDR2 sequences are KGHDR and SFDVKD. There are 15 residues in the CDR3. V shed 4 bases and J shed 4 bases, with 13 bases lying between them. The CDR3, as DNA: TGTGCCACCAGTGACACGGGGGGCCCTTACAATGAGCAGTTCTTC. Translation gives CATSDTGGPYNEQFF.

The sample holds a few counts of this clonotype. The chain joins TRBV20-1 to TRBJ1-1; tentative D call: TRBD1 (6 bases). CDR1 DFQATT and CDR2 SNEGSKA come from the germline V gene (reference sequence). V lost 0 bases, J lost 2 bases, and 16 bases lay in between. The CDR3 runs 16 residues. In DNA, the CDR3 is TGCAGTGCTAGAGATCTCGTGCAGGGGATTAACACTGAAGCTTTCTTT. Translating gives CSARDLVQGINTEAFF.

V is TRBV12-3 or TRBV12-4 and J is TRBJ2-3, with 7 bases fitting TRBD1. The V gene end was trimmed by 4 bases and the J gene end by 3 bases; junction bases not matched to a gene: 1. CDR3 length: 13 amino acids. This CDR3 is CASSWGQTDTQYF. The CDR3 coding sequence is TGTGCCAGCAGTTGGGGACAGACAGATACGCAGTATTTT.

The chain carries TRBV7-9 and TRBJ2-7; D remains unclear. V was clipped by 0 bases and J by 5 bases, with 14 bases between them. In germline, CDR1 is SEHNR, CDR2 FQNEAQ (reference sequence). This CDR3 contains 15 residues. The CDR3 DNA sequence: TGTGCCAGCAGCTTAGCGAAAAGCCCCCTGGACGAGCAGTACTTC. It encodes CASSLAKSPLDEQYF.

This chain joins TRBV6-5 and TRBJ1-6; a weak D match, TRBD1 (6 bases). Trimming left V 3 bases short and J 8 bases short, with 14 bases between. Per the germline V gene, CDR1 is MNHEY and CDR2 is SVGAGI. The CDR3 loop spans 15 amino acids. CDR3 sequence (DNA): TGTGCCAGCAGTTATGGGGGGCAATTGGATTCACCCCTCCACTTT. It yields the protein CASSYGGQLDSPLHF.